A selection of T cell receptor beta chains follows, all from one sample in a study of cytomegalovirus exposure and HLA in healthy donors. Clones were sequenced by immunoSEQ multiplex PCR, and TCRdb holds only the in-frame ones, with some missing. The sample contains fewer than 150,000 clones, around 85% of which appear only once. Sequencing was carried out using PBMCs. The source of these receptors is a woman aged 25-40 years in good health and CMV-seropositive. Both conserved end residues are part of each CDR3. The order of the fields is J gene, D gene, V gene, clone size, CDR3 DNA, CDR3 protein. The D gene is left open where the match is weak. Clone size is stated in some rows and not others, as once, few, many or a class when expanded.

TRBJ2-1	TRBD2	TRBV6-6	-	TGTGCCAGCAGTTTCACGGGACTAGACTACAATGAGCAGTTCTTC	CASSFTGLDYNEQFF
TRBJ1-4	-	TRBV30	-	TGTGCCTGGAGTGCCGGGAATACGGCCGGGGAAAAACTGTTTTTT	CAWSAGNTAGEKLFF
TRBJ1-1	TRBD1	TRBV7-2	-	TGTGCCAGCAGCTTAGACAGGGGGACGTGGCCTGAAGCTTTCTTT	CASSLDRGTWPEAFF
TRBJ1-3	-	TRBV6-5	-	TGTGCCAGCAGGGCAGGCTCTGGAAACACCATATATTTT	CASRAGSGNTIYF
TRBJ1-1	-	TRBV5-4	-	TGTGCCAGCAGCTTCGATATACGGTACGAAGCTTTCTTT	CASSFDIRYEAFF
TRBJ2-1	TRBD2	TRBV5-1	-	TGCGCCAGCAGCTTGGGGCCTCTAGCGGGAAACAATGAGCAGTTCTTC	CASSLGPLAGNNEQFF
TRBJ1-2	-	TRBV7-9	once	TGTGCCAGCAGCTTAGAAGAGTTTTATGGCTACACCTTC	CASSLEEFYGYTF
TRBJ2-4	-	TRBV5-6	-	TGTGCCAGCAGCGGAGGTGGAGGGGCGAACATTCAGTACTTC	CASSGGGGANIQYF
TRBJ1-1	TRBD1	TRBV5-8	-	TGTGCCAGCAGCTTGTTGGACCCGGGACAGATAATGAACACTGAAGCTTTCTTT	CASSLLDPGQIMNTEAFF
TRBJ2-7	-	TRBV18	-	TGTGCCAGCTCGGTCGGGACACTCTACGAGCAGTACTTC	CASSVGTLYEQYF
TRBJ2-1	TRBD1	TRBV10-3	-	TGTGCCATCCGAGGAACAGGGGCTCCAAGCTCCTACAATGAGCAGTTCTTC	CAIRGTGAPSSYNEQFF
TRBJ2-1	TRBD2	TRBV25-1	-	TGTGCCAGCAGTGATTCCGGACTAGCGGCATACAATGAGCAGTTCTTC	CASSDSGLAAYNEQFF
TRBJ2-5	-	TRBV7-8	-	TGTGCCAGCAGCTTAGGTGGAGCCAGGGAAGAGACCCAGTACTTC	CASSLGGAREETQYF
TRBJ2-1	-	TRBV6-1	-	TGTGCCAGCGCTGCCCAACAAAAGCAGTTCTTC	CASAAQQKQFF
TRBJ2-2	-	TRBV5-1	-	TGCGCCAGCAGCTTGGGGAGGGATACCGGGGAGCTGTTTTTT	CASSLGRDTGELFF
TRBJ2-3	-	TRBV2	-	TGTGCCAGCAGTGAGCGGTTGGGAGGGGGAGATACGCAGTATTTT	CASSERLGGGDTQYF
TRBJ2-7	-	TRBV2	-	TGTGCCAGCAGTCCTGACAGATCCTACGAGCAGTACTTC	CASSPDRSYEQYF
TRBJ2-1	-	TRBV5-5	-	TGTGCCAGCAGCTTGTACCCTAGCCCTAATGAGCAGTTCTTC	CASSLYPSPNEQFF
TRBJ2-6	TRBD1	TRBV9	-	TGTGCCAGCAGCGCCGGACAGGGAATTCTATCTGGGGCCAACGTCCTGACTTTC	CASSAGQGILSGANVLTF
TRBJ2-5	TRBD1	TRBV5-4	many	TGTGCCAGCAGCTCCGGGACAGCTGTTGAGACCCAGTACTTC	CASSSGTAVETQYF
TRBJ2-5	TRBD1	TRBV29-1	-	TGCAGCGTTCAAGGGGGCCTCCCAGAGACCCAGTACTTC	CSVQGGLPETQYF
TRBJ2-1	TRBD2	TRBV5-1	-	TGCGCCAGCAGCTTGGACCCTAGCGGGAGCACCTACAATGAGCAGTTCTTC	CASSLDPSGSTYNEQFF
TRBJ1-4	-	TRBV28	-	TGTGCCAGCAGTTTAGGGGGGGATGAAAAACTGTTTTTT	CASSLGGDEKLFF
TRBJ2-1	TRBD2	TRBV30	-	TGTGCCTGGAGTCCGGGACTAGCGGGGCACAATGAGCAGTTCTTC	CAWSPGLAGHNEQFF
TRBJ2-2	-	TRBV11-2	-	TGTGCCAGCAGCTGGATTACAGGGCCGGGAGGCGGGGAGCTGTTTTTT	CASSWITGPGGGELFF
TRBJ2-1	-	TRBV19	-	TGTGCCAGTAGTATAGATAAGGAAGGGGCGCGTTATAATGAGCAGTTCTTC	CASSIDKEGARYNEQFF
TRBJ2-1	-	TRBV5-1	-	TGCGCCAGCAGCTTTACGGACAGTAACTACAATGAGCAGTTCTTC	CASSFTDSNYNEQFF
TRBJ1-1	TRBD1	TRBV2	-	TGTGCCAGCGAGAGGGGCAGGGGGGCCACTGAAGCTTTCTTT	CASERGRGATEAFF
TRBJ2-1	TRBD2	TRBV18	few	TGTGCCAGCTCACCTCTAGCGGGAGGCCATGAGCAGTTCTTC	CASSPLAGGHEQFF
TRBJ2-1	TRBD1	TRBV18	-	TGTGCCAGCCAGGGACAGGCCAGATACAATGAGCAGTTCTTC	CASQGQARYNEQFF
TRBJ2-7	TRBD1	TRBV7-3	-	TGTGCCAGCAGCTCCGACAGGGGATCTGACGAGCAGTACTTC	CASSSDRGSDEQYF
TRBJ2-3	TRBD2	TRBV19	-	TGTGCCAGTAGTATCAGAGGGGGCCGGACTAGCGGCACAGATACGCAGTATTTT	CASSIRGGRTSGTDTQYF
TRBJ1-2	-	TRBV28	-	TGTGCCAGCAGCCGCCTCCAGGGCTATGGCTACACCTTC	CASSRLQGYGYTF
TRBJ2-7	TRBD1	TRBV28	-	TGTGCCAGCAGCCCAGGACAGGGACCCTACGAGCAGTACTTC	CASSPGQGPYEQYF
TRBJ2-7	-	TRBV30	-	TGTGCCTGGAGTGGAGGTTACGAGCAGTACTTC	CAWSGGYEQYF
TRBJ1-1	-	TRBV19	-	TGTGCCAGTAGTTCACAAGGTGGAGGCACTGAAGCTTTCTTT	CASSSQGGGTEAFF
TRBJ2-7	TRBD2	TRBV7-8	-	TGTGCCAGCAGGGCGGGGGGGCCGGCCTACGAGCAGTACTTC	CASRAGGPAYEQYF
TRBJ1-2	-	TRBV6-9	-	TGTGCCAGCAGTTGGGCAGGGAACCTCTATGGCTACACCTTC	CASSWAGNLYGYTF
TRBJ1-1	-	TRBV4-1	-	TGCGCCAGCAGCCAAGATAGGGGCTGGAACACTGAAGCTTTCTTT	CASSQDRGWNTEAFF
TRBJ1-1	-	TRBV15	-	TGTGCCACCAGCCAGGGGCCATTGAACACTGAAGCTTTCTTT	CATSQGPLNTEAFF
TRBJ1-1	-	TRBV29-1	-	TGCAGCGTTGAGGGACTTGGGGCTGAAGCTTTCTTT	CSVEGLGAEAFF
TRBJ1-2	-	TRBV23-1	-	TGCGCCAGCAGCCGTGGTCCCTATAACTATGGCTACACCTTC	CASSRGPYNYGYTF
TRBJ1-2	-	TRBV30	-	TGTGCCTGGAGTGTTCCAGGGCGTTACGGCTACACCTTC	CAWSVPGRYGYTF
TRBJ2-3	-	TRBV7-3	few	TGTGCCAGCAGCTTAGCTAAGCGACTACCCTATACGCAGTATTTT	CASSLAKRLPYTQYF
TRBJ2-3	TRBD2	TRBV5-1	-	TGCGCCAGCAGCTTGTCGGGGGGAGGGTCAGATACGCAGTATTTT	CASSLSGGGSDTQYF
TRBJ2-4	TRBD1	TRBV5-1	once	TGCGCCAGCAGCTTTGGTACAGGGGGCGCAGGGGCAAACATTCAGTACTTC	CASSFGTGGAGANIQYF
TRBJ1-1	-	TRBV28	-	TGTGCCAGCAGTCCGCTAGGTGGGGAAGGGGGCACTGAAGCTTTCTTT	CASSPLGGEGGTEAFF
TRBJ1-4	TRBD1	TRBV15	-	TGTGCCACCAGCAGAAACAGGGGGCAAGGTGAAAAACTGTTTTTT	CATSRNRGQGEKLFF
TRBJ2-3	TRBD2	TRBV5-1	-	TGCGCCAGCAGGGGACTAGCGGCCAGCACAGATACGCAGTATTTT	CASRGLAASTDTQYF
TRBJ2-5	TRBD2	TRBV19	-	TGTGCCAGTAGTGCTTTAGCGAGCGGGGGCTACGAGACCCAGTACTTC	CASSALASGGYETQYF
TRBJ1-6	-	TRBV6-6	-	TGTGCCAGCACTACAGCTAATTCACCCCTCCACTTT	CASTTANSPLHF
TRBJ2-1	TRBD2	TRBV6-6	few	TGTGCCAGCAGCCCAGGTCTAGCGGGGAGCAATGAGCAGTTCTTC	CASSPGLAGSNEQFF
TRBJ2-7	TRBD2	TRBV4-2	-	TGTGCCAGCAGCCAACCTAGCGGGTACGAGCAGTACTTC	CASSQPSGYEQYF
TRBJ2-1	TRBD2	TRBV2	-	TGTGCCAGCAGTGCAACTAGCGGGAAAGTCAATGAGCAGTTCTTC	CASSATSGKVNEQFF
TRBJ2-7	-	TRBV28	-	TGTGCCAGCACCTGGGACACGAGCTCCTACGAGCAGTACTTC	CASTWDTSSYEQYF
TRBJ1-1	-	TRBV18	-	TGTGCCAGCTCACCAAGGGAGGGTTCAAACACTGAAGCTTTCTTT	CASSPREGSNTEAFF
TRBJ1-4	TRBD1	TRBV6-5	-	TGTGCCAGCAGTTACGGGGGGACAGGGGGGCAAAAACTGTTTTTT	CASSYGGTGGQKLFF